This TCR beta chain was sequenced for a study of blood T cell repertoires in COVID-19. Whole-study context: Material from acute and convalescent COVID-19 was sourced from the United States, Italy and Spain. T cells, B-cell-depleted T cells, or PBMCs provided the cDNA or gDNA that served as material.

Authors' methods: Nucleated cell number was recorded as an estimate derived from reference gene primer amplification. Generated by immunoSEQ multiplex PCR, the TCRdb table keeps only in-frame clones and is missing some. V and J calls and clone size are given by that table; D and trimming were obtained from the DNA. Here the sample spans 140,000 to 150,000 clones, 81% being singletons. The CDR3 length is 13 residues. CDR1 SGHTA and CDR2 FQGTGA come from the germline V gene. V lost 4 bases, J lost 6 bases, and 13 bases lay in between. Source material: peripheral blood. The J gene is TRBJ2-7, the V gene TRBV7-3; TRBD2 might be the D (5 bases). The TCR sequence derives from a human donor in a cohort sampled during active COVID-19. The CDR3 DNA follows: TGTGCCAGCAGCTCGAGTTCTAGCCGCGAGCAGTACTTC. It is translated as CASSSSSSREQYF.